Following are 15 T cell receptor beta chains from one sample sequenced in a study of shared clonotypes between healthy human individuals. Produced via immunoSEQ multiplex PCR; TCRdb's table is partial and in-frame only. Here the sample spans 2 million to 3 million clones, 93% being singletons. Sequencing was done on a sample of naive CD4+ T cells from PBMCs. This sample's subset: CD45RA+ positively selected. These receptors all come from a man aged 18 to 30 in good health. Some clones in this sample may be carry-over from other donors' samples.

The V call is TRBV28, the J call TRBJ2-1; 7 bases map to TRBD2. CDR3 length: 12 residues. CDR1 is MDHEN, CDR2 SYDVKM, per germline. J was trimmed by 9 bases and V by 6 bases; bases with no gene match: 5. CDR3 DNA: TGTGCCAGCAGCCCTACTAGCGTTGAGCAGTTCTTC. It yields the protein CASSPTSVEQFF.

This chain uses TRBV11-2 with TRBJ1-1; no definite D call. Looked up from germline, CDR1 is SGHAT and CDR2 is FQNNGV. V was shortened by 5 bases and J by 3 bases, with 25 bases between the two germline ends. This CDR3 spans 18 amino acids. The CDR3 spells CASSPRSIRTPGDTEAFF. The CDR3 coding sequence is TGTGCCAGCAGCCCTAGAAGCATCAGGACCCCCGGGGACACTGAAGCTTTCTTT.

Note on this clone: Other DNA variants within this sample encode the same CDR3. The J gene is TRBJ1-3, the V gene TRBV6-5; D is possibly TRBD1 (5 bases). V was cut by 2 bases and J by 0 bases, with 5 bases left in between. The germline CDR1 and CDR2 sequences are MNHEY and SVGAGI. This CDR3 region has 14 residues. The CDR3 loop reads CASSYDSSGNTIYF. CDR3 bases: TGTGCCAGCAGTTACGACAGCTCTGGAAACACCATATATTTT.

V is TRBV5-5 and J is TRBJ1-2; the D is unclear. V lost 2 bases, J lost 5 bases, and 19 bases lay in between. Per germline, CDR1 SGHKS and CDR2 YYEKEE (reference sequence). This CDR3 contains 16 residues. This chain's CDR3 is CASSLLFRAAGYGYTF. As DNA, the CDR3 is TGTGCCAGCAGCTTACTCTTCCGGGCCGCGGGGTATGGCTACACCTTC.

This chain connects TRBV25-1 to TRBJ2-2, with D unresolved. CDR1 and CDR2 from the germline V gene are MGHDK and SYGVNS. There are 11 residues in the CDR3. The ends were cut back, 10 bases at V and 6 bases at J, with 9 bases in the middle. This CDR3 reads CATDLSGELFF. The CDR3 DNA follows: TGTGCCACCGACCTGTCCGGGGAGCTGTTTTTT.

This chain joins TRBV28 and TRBJ2-3; a possible D gene is TRBD1 (8 bases). The CDR3 has 15 amino acids. Trimming removed 2 bases from V and 3 bases from J, with 12 bases in between. Germline V CDR1 and CDR2: MDHEN, SYDVKM. The CDR3 DNA is TGTGCCAGCAGTTTAACAGGGGGAGGGACAGATACGCAGTATTTT. Its translation is CASSLTGGGTDTQYF. The full variable domain, completed using reference TRBV28 and TRBJ2-3, is DVKVTQSSRYLVKRTGEKVFLECVQDMDHENMFWYRQDPGLGLRLIYFSYDVKMKEKGDIPEGYSVSREKKERFSLILESASTNQTSMYLCASSLTGGGTDTQYFGPGTRLTVL.

CDR3 in DNA: TGTGCCAGCAGTGACGGCCGACAGGGGACTCAAGAGACCCAGTACTTC. Amino acid sequence: CASSDGRQGTQETQYF. V usage is TRBV2 and J usage is TRBJ2-5; 8 bases match TRBD1. CDR3 length equals 16 residues. J lost 2 bases, V lost 3 bases, and 8 bases had no gene match. Germline CDR1 and CDR2: SNHLY and FYNNEI.

The genes are TRBV28 and TRBJ1-2; 8 nucleotides match TRBD1. Germline assignment: CDR1 MDHEN and CDR2 SYDVKM. This CDR3 comprises 13 residues. Trimming took 6 bases from V and 4 from J; bases not matched to a gene: 4. The CDR3 DNA sequence: TGTGCCAGCAGACCGGGACAGGCCTATGGCTACACCTTC. This encodes CASRPGQAYGYTF.

This chain joins TRBV7-9 and TRBJ1-3; 8 nucleotides align to TRBD1. Trimming took 3 bases from V and 2 from J; bases not matched to a gene: 3. CDR1 and CDR2 (germline): SEHNR, FQNEAQ (reference sequence). The CDR3 consists of 15 residues. DNA for the CDR3: TGTGCCAGCAGCTTCTGGACAGGGACTGGAAACACCATATATTTT. Protein product: CASSFWTGTGNTIYF.

This clone was seen just once. J is TRBJ1-3 and V is TRBV27; 7 positions agree with TRBD1. Germline V lookup: CDR1 MNHEY, CDR2 SMNVEV (reference sequence). The CDR3 length is 15 residues. With 3 bases clipped from V and 1 base from J, the junction kept 3 bases outside the gene matches. CDR3 DNA: TGTGCCAGCAGTTTGGCAGGGGGATCTGGAAACACCATATATTTT. As protein: CASSLAGGSGNTIYF.

The genes are TRBV6-1 and TRBJ2-7, with unresolved D. Trimming shortened V by 7 bases and J by 3 bases, and 13 bases separated the two germline ends. The germline V gene has CDR1 MNHNS and CDR2 SASEGT. This CDR3 region has 13 residues. CDR3 sequence: CASTQTFGYEQYF. The CDR3, as DNA: TGTGCCAGCACCCAAACCTTTGGCTACGAGCAGTACTTC.

The chain joins TRBV9 to TRBJ2-1; the match to TRBD2 covers 14 bases. The CDR3 sequence is 17 residues long. The V gene end was trimmed by 4 bases and the J gene end by 4 bases; junction bases not matched to a gene: 7. Germline loops: CDR1 SGDLS, CDR2 YYNGEE. The CDR3 sequence is CASSPRLAGGPYNEQFF. The DNA for the CDR3 is TGTGCCAGCAGCCCCCGACTAGCGGGAGGGCCTTACAATGAGCAGTTCTTC.

The gene calls are TRBV29-1 and TRBJ2-5; no clear D. The CDR3 is 11 residues long. V shed 3 bases and J shed 5 bases, with 7 bases lying between them. CDR1 SQVTM and CDR2 ANQGSEA come from the germline V gene. CDR3 bases: TGCAGCGTTGATTCCGGCGAGACCCAGTACTTC. Translated: CSVDSGETQYF.

This clone was recorded only once. The rearrangement uses TRBV7-2 and TRBJ2-5; 7 bases align to TRBD1. Germline-derived CDR1 and CDR2 are SGHTA and FQGNSA. The CDR3 runs 14 residues. With V trimmed by 1 base and J by 5 bases, 4 bases remained unmatched. CDR3 residues: CASSLDRGVETQYF. The DNA of the CDR3 is TGTGCCAGCAGCTTAGACAGGGGAGTCGAGACCCAGTACTTC. The full variable domain, its missing parts supplied by reference TRBV7-2 and TRBJ2-5, is GAGVSQSPSNKVTEKGKDVELRCDPISGHTALYWYRQSLGQGLEFLIYFQGNSAPDKSGLPSDRFSAERTGGSVSTLTIQRTQQEDSAVYLCASSLDRGVETQYFGPGTRLLVL.

V usage is TRBV6-5 and J usage is TRBJ2-5, with D perhaps TRBD2 (6 bases). Per germline, CDR1 MNHEY and CDR2 SVGAGI. The CDR3 runs 13 residues. The V gene lost 10 bases and the J gene lost 5 bases, with 17 bases spanning the gap. Here the CDR3 DNA reads TGTGCCATCGCCGGAGGCGGGGAGGAGACCCAGTACTTC. Residues: CAIAGGGEETQYF.